Following are 2 T cell receptor beta chains from one sample sequenced in a study of T cell repertoires in cytomegalovirus infection. Each CDR3 protein gets one entry after TCRdb re-called the reads with MiXCR. The sample records over 300,000 distinct CDR3 sequences, over 7.5% being singletons. The sequencing sample was made of PBMCs. The source of these receptors is a human donor in good health (CMV status not recorded). Some clones in this sample may be carry-over from other donors' samples.

Regarding this clonotype: A much larger clone differs by one base, so this may be a read error. The CDR3 region has the DNA TGTGTCAGCAGTCTATCCCAAGGGTCCACTGAAGCTTTCTTT. Encoded protein: CVSSLSQGSTEAFF. The chain is built from TRBV12-3 or TRBV12-4 and TRBJ1-1; D is unresolved. CDR3 size: 14 residues.

The chain combines TRBV3-1 with TRBJ1-1, with a possible D match to TRBD1 (5 bases). Per the germline V gene, CDR1 is LGHDT and CDR2 is YNNKEL (reference sequence). The CDR3 has 14 amino acids. V shed 4 bases and J shed 0 bases, with 9 bases lying between them. The CDR3, as DNA: TGTGCCAGCAGCCGGTCACAGGTGAACACTGAAGCTTTCTTT. Amino acids: CASSRSQVNTEAFF.